These 19 T cell receptor beta chains originate from one sample sequenced in a study of post-analysis software for immune sequencing data. Each TCR beta cDNA library carried unique molecular identifiers. Using its own MiXCR run on the PCR reads, TCRdb lists one record per CDR3 protein. The sample consists of hundreds of thousands of distinct CDR3 sequences, around 27% of them appearing once. The study, taken as a whole, reports: TRBV5-6, TRBV5-1 and TRBV20-1 belonged to a set of about 5 TRBV segments that were more frequent in patients than controls.

These receptors lack a known antigen. The sequenced material came from blood. The source is a girl aged 5 to 17 with multiple sclerosis.

The table lists this clonotype with a few counts. J is TRBJ2-1 and V is TRBV9; 11 bases are shared with TRBD2. The junction had 12 bases not matched to a gene; V was cut back by 4 bases and J by 9 bases. The germline V gene encodes CDR1 SGDLS and CDR2 YYNGEE. The CDR3 spans 16 residues. Written as DNA, the CDR3 is TGTGCCAGCAGCCTCCGTGCGCTAGCGGGAGGCGGTGAGCAGTTCTTC. Amino acid sequence: CASSLRALAGGGEQFF. Full variable domain (rest looked up from reference TRBV9 and TRBJ2-1): DSGVTQTPKHLITATGQRVTLRCSPRSGDLSVYWYQQSLDQGLQFLIQYYNGEERAKGNILERFSAQQFPDLHSELNLSSLELGDSALYFCASSLRALAGGGEQFFGPGTRLTVL.

V is TRBV7-3 and J is TRBJ2-1; 7 bases fit TRBD2. V lost 5 bases, J lost 9 bases, and 7 bases stayed unmatched. Germline CDR1 and CDR2: SGHTA and FQGTGA. The CDR3 consists of 13 residues. CDR3 sequence (DNA): TGTGCCAGCAGCGGAGGACTAGTCGGTGAGCAGTTCTTC. This codes for CASSGGLVGEQFF.

This clonotype was picked up a small number of times. The rearrangement links TRBV25-1 to TRBJ2-5; maybe TRBD2 (5 bases). This CDR3 comprises 14 residues. V lost 4 bases to trimming and J lost 9 bases, with 18 bases between them. Germline V lookup: CDR1 MGHDK, CDR2 SYGVNS. The CDR3 DNA follows: TGTGCCAGCAGTGCCCGACCGGTAACCGGGGCCCAGTACTTC. It is translated as CASSARPVTGAQYF.

This clonotype came up a few times. This rearrangement joins TRBV29-1 to TRBJ2-3; 7 bases align to TRBD2. Germline values: CDR1 SQVTM, CDR2 ANQGSEA. The trim removed 7 bases at V and 2 bases at J, leaving 9 bases unmatched. This CDR3 spans 14 amino acids. The CDR3 sequence is CSGAGTTDTDTQYF. In DNA, the CDR3 is TGCAGCGGCGCCGGGACTACAGACACAGATACGCAGTATTTT.

Note on this clonotype: A single base separates this from a much larger clone, so it may be a read error. This chain uses TRBV28 with TRBJ2-7, with 8 bases fitting TRBD1. The J segment lost 3 bases and the V segment lost 7 bases, leaving 11 bases of the junction unmatched. Germline V gene sequence: CDR1 MDHEN, CDR2 SYDVKM. The CDR3 length is 15 residues. CDR3 in amino acids: CASTAVGQGNYEQYF. CDR3 sequence (DNA): TGTGCCAGCACCGCGGTCGGACAGGGAAACTACGAGCAGTACTTC.

This clonotype was detected only a few times. The rearrangement uses TRBV27 and TRBJ2-7; TRBD2 is a possible D gene (6 bases). V gave up 5 bases and J gave up 5 bases, with 10 bases separating them. This CDR3 comprises 12 residues. Germline CDR1 is MNHEY and CDR2 is SMNVEV (reference sequence). The chain's CDR3 is CASSKGGNEQYF. In DNA, the CDR3 is TGTGCCAGCAGTAAGGGAGGCAACGAGCAGTACTTC.

The V gene is TRBV20-1, the J gene TRBJ2-3, with a tentative D call TRBD2 (5 bases). Germline V CDR1 and CDR2: DFQATT, SNEGSKA (reference sequence). The CDR3 covers 15 residues. The V end was cut by 0 bases, the J end by 5 bases, with 15 bases between. CDR3 residues: CSARESRALGDTQYF. The CDR3 DNA is TGCAGTGCTAGAGAATCGAGGGCACTGGGAGATACGCAGTATTTT.

This rearrangement joins TRBV12-3 or TRBV12-4 to TRBJ2-7, with D perhaps TRBD1 (6 bases). The CDR3 consists of 13 residues. Trimming took off 1 base at V and 5 bases at J, with 9 bases between the two ends. The CDR3 DNA sequence: TGTGCCAGCAGTTTAGGCAGGGGAAACGAGCAGTACTTC. Translation gives CASSLGRGNEQYF.

In this sample, this clonotype turned up a few times. The chain has TRBV20-1 and TRBJ2-1; D unresolved. V dropped 4 bases and J dropped 0 bases, with 19 bases sitting between them. From germline, CDR1 is DFQATT and CDR2 SNEGSKA (reference sequence). The CDR3 is 17 amino acids. As DNA, the CDR3 is TGCAGTGCTACCCCCTACCCGGCCAGGACCTCCTACAATGAGCAGTTCTTC. Translating it yields CSATPYPARTSYNEQFF.

This CDR3 is CSAMGSSGSWLRMGEQFF. CDR3 bases: TGCAGTGCTATGGGGTCTAGCGGGAGCTGGCTCCGCATGGGTGAGCAGTTCTTC. The chain carries TRBV20-1 and TRBJ2-1; 10 nucleotides line up with TRBD2. Germline values: CDR1 DFQATT, CDR2 SNEGSKA (reference sequence). The junction had 21 bases not matched to a gene; V was cut back by 4 bases and J by 9 bases. The length of the CDR3 is 18 residues.

This clonotype was observed many times. The J gene is TRBJ1-2, the V gene TRBV29-1; D unclear. This CDR3 has 12 amino acids. Germline V gene data show CDR1 as SQVTM and CDR2 as ANQGSEA. V lost 0 bases to trimming and J lost 3 bases, with 5 bases between them. In DNA form, the CDR3 reads TGCAGCGTTGAAGACGGATACTATGGCTACACCTTC. It codes for CSVEDGYYGYTF.

This clonotype was counted between two and nine times. This chain uses TRBV7-9 with TRBJ2-4; D not certain. The J call may be faulty, since TRBJ2-7 better matches the DNA end. Germline V gene data show CDR1 as SEHNR and CDR2 as FQNEAQ (reference sequence). CDR3 length equals 14 residues. CDR3 DNA sequence: TGTGCCAGCAGCTTAGTTGGGGTGGTGGACGAGCAGTACTTC. It is translated as CASSLVGVVDEQYF.

This clonotype was seen just once. The genes are TRBV20-1 and TRBJ1-1; the D gene is possibly TRBD1 (6 bases). CDR3 length: 16 residues. CDR1 is DFQATT and CDR2 is SNEGSKA in the germline V gene (reference sequence). The V end lost 5 bases, the J end lost 3 bases, and 22 bases lay between the germline ends. CDR3 nucleotide sequence: TGCAGTGCTTCCCCGGGACAACCAACGCAGGACACTGAAGCTTTCTTT. It translates to CSASPGQPTQDTEAFF.

This chain joins TRBV29-1 and TRBJ1-2; the D gene is possibly TRBD1 (6 bases). CDR1 SQVTM and CDR2 ANQGSEA come from the germline V gene. The CDR3 is 15 residues long. V was trimmed by 6 bases and J by 7 bases, leaving 24 bases between them. The DNA of the CDR3 is TGCAGCGTACCAAACGACGGGGGCTCAGTGGGTGGCTACACCTTC. Its protein is CSVPNDGGSVGGYTF. The full variable domain, rest sourced from reference TRBV29-1 and TRBJ1-2, is SAVISQKPSRDICQRGTSLTIQCQVDSQVTMMFWYRQQPGQSLTLIATANQGSEATYESGFVIDKFPISRPNLTFSTLTVSNMSPEDSSIYLCSVPNDGGSVGGYTFGSGTRLTVV.

The genes are TRBV10-2 and TRBJ2-7, with 9 bases identical to TRBD2. The CDR3 runs 14 residues. CDR1 WSHSY and CDR2 SAAADI come from the germline V gene. With V trimmed by 1 base and J by 4 bases, 2 bases remained unmatched. The CDR3 sequence: CASSEYSGSYEQYF. CDR3 bases: TGCGCCAGCAGTGAGTATAGCGGGAGTTACGAGCAGTACTTC.

The rearrangement links TRBV19 to TRBJ2-7; 7 positions match TRBD1. The DNA matches TRBJ2-5 better at its end, which makes the J call doubtful. Germline V gene data show CDR1 as LNHDA and CDR2 as SQIVND (reference sequence). This CDR3 comprises 14 residues. The CDR3 protein is CAGTGTARVGTQYF. Here the CDR3 DNA reads TGTGCCGGAACCGGGACAGCCCGCGTGGGGACCCAGTACTTC.

This clonotype was seen only a few times. An end of the junction differs from the germline gene, which may be a read error. The chain employs TRBV20-1 and TRBJ2-3; perhaps TRBD2 as D (6 bases). The CDR3 contains 15 residues. Germline V CDR1 and CDR2: DFQATT, SNEGSKA (reference sequence). The CDR3 spells CSARDLGGSTDTQYF. CDR3 nucleotide sequence: TGCAGTGCTAGAGATCTAGGAGGGAGCACGGATACGCAGTATTTT.

This clonotype was counted a few times. Its ends do not fully match the called genes, so a read error is possible. The rearrangement links TRBV4-1 to TRBJ1-6, with a tentative D call TRBD1 (5 bases). This CDR3 is built from 15 residues. In germline, CDR1 is MGHRA, CDR2 YSYEKL. In nucleotides, the CDR3 is TGCGCCAGCAGTCAAGAGGACACGAGGGGTTCACCCCTCCACTTT. This sequence encodes CASSQEDTRGSPLHF.

This clonotype was seen once. This chain connects TRBV7-2 to TRBJ2-1; 14 bases are a match to TRBD2. Germline lookup yields CDR1 SGHTA and CDR2 FQGNSA. The CDR3 covers 17 residues. V gave up 5 bases and J gave up 6 bases; unmatched junction bases: 9. The CDR3 DNA follows: TGTGCCAGCAGCGCTAGACTAGCGGGAGGGACCCTCAATGAGCAGTTCTTC. The encoded protein is CASSARLAGGTLNEQFF.